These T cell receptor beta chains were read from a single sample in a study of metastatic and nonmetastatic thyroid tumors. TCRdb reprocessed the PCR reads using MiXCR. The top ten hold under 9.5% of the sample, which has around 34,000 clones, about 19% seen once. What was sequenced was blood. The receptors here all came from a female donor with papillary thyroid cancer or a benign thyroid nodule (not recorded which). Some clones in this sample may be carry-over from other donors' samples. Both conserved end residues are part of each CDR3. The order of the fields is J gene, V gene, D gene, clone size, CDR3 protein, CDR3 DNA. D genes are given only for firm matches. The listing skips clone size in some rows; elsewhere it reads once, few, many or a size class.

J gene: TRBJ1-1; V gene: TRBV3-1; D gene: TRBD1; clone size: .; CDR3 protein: CASSTGGAGTEAFF; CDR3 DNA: TGTGCCAGCAGCACAGGGGGCGCGGGCACTGAAGCTTTCTTT
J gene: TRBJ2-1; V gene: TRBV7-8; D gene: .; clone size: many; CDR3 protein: CASSWLGTDNNEQFF; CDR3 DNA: TGTGCCAGCAGCTGGCTCGGGACGGACAACAATGAGCAGTTCTTC
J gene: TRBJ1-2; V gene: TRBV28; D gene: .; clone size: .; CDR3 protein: CASTKGVGYTF; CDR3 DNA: TGTGCCAGCACAAAGGGGGTTGGCTACACCTTC
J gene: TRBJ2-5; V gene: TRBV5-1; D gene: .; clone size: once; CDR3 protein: CASSLGGGLQETQYF; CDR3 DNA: TGCGCCAGCAGCTTGGGTGGGGGGCTCCAAGAGACCCAGTACTTC
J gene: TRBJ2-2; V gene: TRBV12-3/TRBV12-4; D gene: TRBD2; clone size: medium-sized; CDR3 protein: CASSTAGLSGELFF; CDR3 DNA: TGTGCCAGCAGTACAGCGGGACTGAGCGGGGAGCTGTTTTTT
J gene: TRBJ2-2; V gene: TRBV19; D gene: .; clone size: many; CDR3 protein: CASSTIETGELFF; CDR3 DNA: TGTGCCAGTAGCACGATAGAAACCGGGGAGCTGTTTTTT
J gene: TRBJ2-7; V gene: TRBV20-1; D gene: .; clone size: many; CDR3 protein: CSPGRSEQYF; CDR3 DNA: TGCAGTCCAGGGAGGAGCGAGCAGTACTTC
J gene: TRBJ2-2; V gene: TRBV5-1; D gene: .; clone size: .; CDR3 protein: CASSLTINTGELFF; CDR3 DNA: TGCGCCAGCAGCCTGACTATTAACACCGGGGAGCTGTTTTTT
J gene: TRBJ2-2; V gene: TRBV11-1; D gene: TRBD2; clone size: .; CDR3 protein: CASSFGAGGLPGELFF; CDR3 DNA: TGTGCCAGCAGCTTCGGAGCGGGAGGGCTTCCCGGGGAGCTGTTTTTT
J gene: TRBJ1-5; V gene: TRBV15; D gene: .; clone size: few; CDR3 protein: CATSRVRSGEPQHF; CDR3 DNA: TGTGCCACCAGCAGAGTAAGGTCGGGGGAGCCCCAGCATTTT
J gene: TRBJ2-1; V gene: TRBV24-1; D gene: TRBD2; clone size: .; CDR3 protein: CATSDLSGRAYNEQFF; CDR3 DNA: TGTGCCACCAGTGATTTAAGCGGGAGGGCCTACAATGAGCAGTTCTTC
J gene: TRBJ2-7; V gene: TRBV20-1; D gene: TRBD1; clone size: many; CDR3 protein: CSASSPGQGVYSYEQYF; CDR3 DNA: TGCAGTGCTAGCTCTCCGGGACAGGGGGTTTACTCCTACGAGCAGTACTTC
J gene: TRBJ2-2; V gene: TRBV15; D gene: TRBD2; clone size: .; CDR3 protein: CATSIAGDTGELFF; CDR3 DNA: TGTGCCACCAGCATAGCGGGAGACACCGGGGAGCTGTTTTTT
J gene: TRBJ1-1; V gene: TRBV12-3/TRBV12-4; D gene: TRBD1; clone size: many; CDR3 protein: CASSPRTGGTEAFF; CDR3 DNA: TGTGCCAGCAGCCCCCGGACAGGGGGCACTGAAGCTTTCTTT
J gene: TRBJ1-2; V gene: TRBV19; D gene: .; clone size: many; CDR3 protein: CASSIDLGRQDRGGYTF; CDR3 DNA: TGTGCCAGTAGTATAGATCTAGGTCGACAGGACCGGGGAGGCTACACCTTC
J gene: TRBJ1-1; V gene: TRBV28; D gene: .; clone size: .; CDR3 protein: CASSTSRPEAFF; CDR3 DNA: TGTGCCAGCAGTACGTCCCGCCCTGAAGCTTTCTTT
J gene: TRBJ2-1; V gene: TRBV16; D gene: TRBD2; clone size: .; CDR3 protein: CASSPIAGCLYNEQFF; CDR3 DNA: TGTGCCAGCAGTCCTATAGCGGGATGTCTCTACAATGAGCAGTTCTTC
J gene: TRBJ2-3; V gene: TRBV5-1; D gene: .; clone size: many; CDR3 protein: CASSLGSGDKTDTQYF; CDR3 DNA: TGCGCCAGCAGCTTGGGATCAGGGGATAAAACAGATACGCAGTATTTT
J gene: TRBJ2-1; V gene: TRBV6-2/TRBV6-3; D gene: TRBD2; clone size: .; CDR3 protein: CASSYSPTSEIYNEQFF; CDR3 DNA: TGTGCCAGCAGTTACTCCCCGACTAGCGAGATCTACAATGAGCAGTTCTTC
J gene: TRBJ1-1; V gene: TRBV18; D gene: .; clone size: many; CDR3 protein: CASSPLGTEAFF; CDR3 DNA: TGTGCCAGCTCACCTCTAGGAACTGAAGCTTTCTTT
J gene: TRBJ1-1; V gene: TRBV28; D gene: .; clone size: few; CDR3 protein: CASSLAGSGAEAFF; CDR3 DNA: TGTGCCAGCAGTTTGGCGGGTTCGGGGGCTGAAGCTTTCTTT
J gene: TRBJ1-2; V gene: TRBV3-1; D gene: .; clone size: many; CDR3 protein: CASSPELGVYGYTF; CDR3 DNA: TGTGCCAGCAGCCCCGAATTGGGGGTATATGGCTACACCTTC
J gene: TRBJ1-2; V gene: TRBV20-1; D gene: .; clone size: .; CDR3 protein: CNARMQGTAFYGYTF; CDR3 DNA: TGCAATGCTAGGATGCAGGGGACTGCTTTCTATGGCTACACCTTC
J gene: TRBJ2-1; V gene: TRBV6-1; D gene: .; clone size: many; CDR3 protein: CASTLNPSPYNEQFF; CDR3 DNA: TGTGCCAGCACCCTAAACCCAAGCCCCTACAATGAGCAGTTCTTC
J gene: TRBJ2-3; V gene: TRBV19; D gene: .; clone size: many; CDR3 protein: CASTLSGGLITDTQYF; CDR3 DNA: TGTGCCAGTACCCTATCTGGGGGATTGATCACAGATACGCAGTATTTT
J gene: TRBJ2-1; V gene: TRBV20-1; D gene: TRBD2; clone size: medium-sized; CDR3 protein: CSAREGTSDYNEQFF; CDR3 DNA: TGCAGTGCTAGAGAGGGGACTAGCGACTACAATGAGCAGTTCTTC
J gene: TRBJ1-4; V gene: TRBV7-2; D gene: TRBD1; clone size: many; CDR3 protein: CASSTGTVREKLFF; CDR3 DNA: TGTGCCAGCAGTACCGGGACAGTACGAGAAAAACTGTTTTTT
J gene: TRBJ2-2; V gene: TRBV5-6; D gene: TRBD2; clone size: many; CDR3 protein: CASSLALAGGVANTGELFF; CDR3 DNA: TGTGCCAGCAGCTTGGCCCTAGCGGGAGGGGTCGCGAACACCGGGGAGCTGTTTTTT
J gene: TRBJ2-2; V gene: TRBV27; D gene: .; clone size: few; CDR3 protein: CASGVGGPNTGELFF; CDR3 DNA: TGTGCCAGCGGCGTAGGGGGGCCGAACACCGGGGAGCTGTTTTTT
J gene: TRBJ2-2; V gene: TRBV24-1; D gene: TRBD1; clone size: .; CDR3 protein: CATSPGTGGTGELFF; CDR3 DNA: TGTGCCACCAGCCCCGGGACAGGGGGCACCGGGGAGCTGTTTTTT
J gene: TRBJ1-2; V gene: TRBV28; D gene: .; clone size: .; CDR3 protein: CASSRLGGRSNYGYTF; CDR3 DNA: TGTGCCAGCAGCCGCTTAGGGGGACGAAGTAACTATGGCTACACCTTC
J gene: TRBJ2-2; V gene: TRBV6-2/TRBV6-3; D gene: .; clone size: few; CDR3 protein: CASSYSPTGELFF; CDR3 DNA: TGTGCCAGCAGTTATAGCCCCACCGGGGAGCTGTTTTTT
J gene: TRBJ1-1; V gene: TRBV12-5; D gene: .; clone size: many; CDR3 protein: CASAGTSAFF; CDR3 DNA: TGTGCTAGTGCCGGGACTTCTGCTTTCTTT
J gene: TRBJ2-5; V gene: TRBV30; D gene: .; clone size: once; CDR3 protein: CAWSVISGVMETQYF; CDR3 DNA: TGTGCCTGGAGTGTGATTAGTGGGGTTATGGAGACCCAGTACTTC
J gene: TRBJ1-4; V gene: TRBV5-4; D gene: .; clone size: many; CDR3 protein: CASSSRGVHNEKLFF; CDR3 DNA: TGTGCCAGCAGCTCGCGAGGGGTCCACAATGAAAAACTGTTTTTT
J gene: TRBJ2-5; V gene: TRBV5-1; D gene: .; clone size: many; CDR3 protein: CASSLEGGETQYF; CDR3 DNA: TGCGCCAGCAGCTTGGAAGGTGGGGAGACCCAGTACTTC
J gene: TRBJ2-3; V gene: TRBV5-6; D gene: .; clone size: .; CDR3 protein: CASSLEEVDTQYF; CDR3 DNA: TGTGCCAGCAGCTTGGAGGAAGTAGATACGCAGTATTTT
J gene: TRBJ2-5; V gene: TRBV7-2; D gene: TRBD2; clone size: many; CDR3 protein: CASSTGLAGALGAQYF; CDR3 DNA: TGTGCCAGCAGCACCGGACTAGCGGGGGCCCTGGGGGCCCAGTACTTC
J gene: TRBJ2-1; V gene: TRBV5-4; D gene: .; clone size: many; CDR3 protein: CASSLGGMGFSYNEQFF; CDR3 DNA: TGTGCCAGCAGCTTGGGAGGTATGGGGTTCAGCTACAATGAGCAGTTCTTC
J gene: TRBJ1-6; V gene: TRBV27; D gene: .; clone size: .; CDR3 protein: CASSTRDTRSPLHF; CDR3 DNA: TGTGCCAGCAGTACCCGGGACACCCGTTCACCCCTCCACTTT
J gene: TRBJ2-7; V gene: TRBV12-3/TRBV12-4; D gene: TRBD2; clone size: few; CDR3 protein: CASSPVGTTYEQYF; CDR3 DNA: TGTGCCAGCAGCCCTGTAGGGACTACCTACGAGCAGTACTTC
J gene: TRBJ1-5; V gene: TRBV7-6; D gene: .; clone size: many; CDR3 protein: CASSLAGSNQPQHF; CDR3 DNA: TGTGCCAGCAGCTTAGCCGGTAGCAATCAGCCCCAGCATTTT
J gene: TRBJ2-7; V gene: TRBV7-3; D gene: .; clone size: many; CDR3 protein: CASSPSDGYEQYF; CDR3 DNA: TGTGCCAGCAGCCCATCCGATGGATACGAGCAGTACTTC
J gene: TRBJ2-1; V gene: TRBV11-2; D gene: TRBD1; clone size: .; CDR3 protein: CASSPDGTGFYNEQFF; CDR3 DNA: TGTGCCAGCAGTCCTGACGGGACAGGTTTCTACAATGAGCAGTTCTTC
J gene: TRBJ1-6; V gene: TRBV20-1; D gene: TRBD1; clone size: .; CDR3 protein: CSASVTDRGNNSPLHF; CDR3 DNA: TGCAGTGCTAGCGTTACCGACAGGGGGAATAATTCACCCCTCCACTTT
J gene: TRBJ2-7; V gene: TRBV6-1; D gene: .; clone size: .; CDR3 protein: CASSQTGPFTF; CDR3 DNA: TGTGCCAGCAGTCAGACCGGGCCCTTCACCTTC